The T cell receptor beta chain under discussion was sequenced for a study of blood T cell repertoires in COVID-19. Study-level information: In each case, the material was cDNA or gDNA derived from T cells, B-cell-depleted T cells, or PBMCs.

Trimming pared 6 bases from V and 0 bases from J, leaving 12 bases between. CDR1 and CDR2 (germline): MDHEN, SYDVKM. The CDR3 covers 14 residues. Recruitment covered about two dozen US areas and drew participants whose ages spanned roughly 18 to 100 years. Cohorts were based on clinical histories the participants reported. Methods used by the authors: Estimates of nucleated cell counts were drawn from the amplification of reference gene primers. Assay: immunoSEQ multiplex PCR; the TCRdb copy retains only in-frame clones and omits some. Clone size and the V and J calls come from that table; the DNA yielded D and trimming. The table includes approximately 290,000 clones, approximately 90% detected once.

This receptor was identified in a woman aged 30 to 39 who had recovered from COVID-19. The sample was PBMCs or T cells enriched from blood (not recorded which). The V gene is TRBV28, the J gene TRBJ2-7; D possibly corresponds to TRBD1 (6 bases). The CDR3 DNA follows: TGTGCCAGCAGGGGGACAACGATCTCCTACGAGCAGTACTTC. Amino acids: CASRGTTISYEQYF.